The 2 T cell receptor beta chains below were found in one sample sequenced in a study of breast tumors, draining lymph nodes, adjacent tissues. Samples came from axillary lymph nodes draining the breast cancer. MiXCR, run by TCRdb on the multiplex PCR reads, gives a single entry per CDR3 protein. The data hold about 80,000 distinct CDR3 sequences, with about 21% observed a single time. The material sequenced was axillary lymph node tissue. The receptor set was obtained from a female donor with breast cancer. Some clones in this sample may be carry-over from other donors' samples.

There are many counts of this clonotype. CDR3 loop: CASSQEGLYEQYF. CDR3 nucleotide sequence: TGTGCCAGCAGCCAAGAGGGACTCTACGAGCAGTACTTC. J is TRBJ2-7 and V is TRBV7-2, with D perhaps TRBD2 (6 bases). The CDR3 is 13 amino acids. Germline V gene lookup returns CDR1 SGHTA and CDR2 FQGNSA. The V end lost 5 bases, the J end lost 3 bases, and 11 bases lay between the germline ends. Full variable domain (rest looked up from reference TRBV7-2 and TRBJ2-7): GAGVSQSPSNKVTEKGKDVELRCDPISGHTALYWYRQSLGQGLEFLIYFQGNSAPDKSGLPSDRFSAERTGGSVSTLTIQRTQQEDSAVYLCASSQEGLYEQYFGPGTRLTVT.

At least ten counts were recorded for this clonotype. The chain has TRBV15 and TRBJ1-4; no clear D gene. CDR1 and CDR2 from the germline V gene are LNHNV and YYDKDF (reference sequence). The CDR3 loop spans 14 amino acids. V was cut by 1 base and J by 8 bases, with 11 bases left in between. The CDR3 reads CATSRGGLKEKLFF. CDR3 DNA sequence: TGTGCCACCAGCAGAGGGGGTTTAAAGGAAAAACTGTTTTTT.